A selection of T cell receptor beta chains follows, all from one sample in a study of blood T cells in healthy people across ages. Using its own MiXCR run on the 5' RACE reads, TCRdb lists one record per CDR3 protein. This table has roughly 800,000 distinct CDR3 sequences, roughly 25% appearing once. In addition, the sample was reused for a study of T cells of mothers and their children.

Sequencing input: blood. All receptors come from a boy aged 5 to 17 in good health. The CDR3 runs from the conserved cysteine through the conserved F or W. D genes are given only for firm matches. Size is stated for part of the rows, as once, few or many counts, or as a class when the clone is expanded.

CASSSGGANIQYF | TGTGCCAGCAGTTCAGGGGGGGCAAACATTCAGTACTTC | TRBJ2-4 | NA | few | TRBV7-2
CASSQDRTGPYGYTF | TGCGCCAGCAGCCAAGATCGGACAGGGCCTTATGGCTACACCTTC | TRBJ1-2 | TRBD1 | few | TRBV4-1
CASSTGTTHTGELFF | TGCGCCAGCAGCACCGGGACTACCCACACCGGGGAGCTGTTTTTT | TRBJ2-2 | TRBD2 | NA | TRBV5-1
CASSSNPNIQYF | TGTGCCAGCAGCTCAAACCCGAACATTCAGTACTTC | TRBJ2-4 | NA | NA | TRBV7-2
CASSLDRSNYGYTF | TGCGCCAGCAGCCTGGACAGGTCGAACTATGGCTACACCTTC | TRBJ1-2 | TRBD1 | NA | TRBV4-1
CASSYEHRGVSYEQYF | TGTGCCAGCAGTTACGAGCACAGGGGAGTCAGCTACGAGCAGTACTTC | TRBJ2-7 | TRBD1 | NA | TRBV6-5
CSATSGSYEQFF | TGCAGCGCGACTAGCGGGAGCTATGAGCAGTTCTTC | TRBJ2-1 | TRBD2 | NA | TRBV29-1
CASSDSSQTYEQYF | TGCGCCAGCAGTGATTCGAGTCAAACCTACGAGCAGTACTTC | TRBJ2-7 | NA | few | TRBV10-2
CSVADSNTGELFF | TGCAGCGTTGCCGACAGTAACACCGGGGAGCTGTTTTTT | TRBJ2-2 | NA | few | TRBV29-1
CSASFEGNNEQFF | TGCAGTGCTAGTTTTGAGGGAAACAATGAGCAGTTCTTC | TRBJ2-1 | NA | few | TRBV20-1
CASSEGPGPGETQYF | TGTGCCAGCAGTGAAGGGCCAGGGCCGGGGGAGACCCAGTACTTC | TRBJ2-5 | NA | few | TRBV2
CSVGLRMKETQYF | TGCAGCGTTGGACTACGCATGAAAGAGACCCAGTACTTC | TRBJ2-5 | NA | many | TRBV29-1
CATSRDSPGVRNQETQYF | TGTGCCACCAGCAGAGATTCCCCTGGGGTACGGAACCAAGAGACCCAGTACTTC | TRBJ2-5 | NA | NA | TRBV15
CASTVSGTDGGKLFF | TGTGCCAGCACTGTTTCCGGGACCGACGGTGGAAAACTGTTTTTT | TRBJ1-4 | NA | NA | TRBV7-9
CSAEPKGGSSYEQYF | TGCAGTGCCGAGCCGAAGGGGGGCTCCTCCTACGAGCAGTACTTC | TRBJ2-7 | NA | NA | TRBV20-1
CASSPGLAGGRINEQYF | TGTGCCAGCAGCCCGGGACTAGCGGGGGGGCGTATAAACGAGCAGTACTTC | TRBJ2-7 | TRBD2 | NA | TRBV7-3
CASSPTSGRGNEQFF | TGTGCCAGCAGCCCGACTAGCGGGAGGGGCAATGAGCAGTTCTTC | TRBJ2-1 | TRBD2 | few | TRBV7-2
CASTHLQGFGYTF | TGTGCCAGCACCCACCTGCAGGGGTTTGGCTACACCTTC | TRBJ1-2 | NA | NA | TRBV6-6
CASSLRQGYGYTF | TGTGCCAGCAGCTTACGACAGGGTTATGGCTACACCTTC | TRBJ1-2 | TRBD1 | NA | TRBV7-9
CATSSDLANEQFF | TGTGCCACCAGCAGTGACCTGGCAAATGAGCAGTTCTTC | TRBJ2-1 | NA | NA | TRBV15
CSARDELAGVLETQYF | TGCAGTGCTAGAGATGAGCTAGCGGGAGTTTTAGAGACCCAGTACTTC | TRBJ2-5 | TRBD2 | few | TRBV20-1
CASSEARGTEAFF | TGTGCCAGCAGTGAAGCGCGGGGGACTGAAGCTTTCTTT | TRBJ1-1 | NA | few | TRBV6-1
CASSFPGGNEEQFF | TGTGCCAGCAGCTTCCCGGGAGGGAACGAGGAGCAGTTCTTC | TRBJ2-1 | TRBD2 | NA | TRBV7-2
CASSLGPGQGVNYGYTF | TGTGCCAGCAGCTTGGGGCCGGGACAGGGGGTAAACTATGGCTACACCTTC | TRBJ1-2 | TRBD1 | NA | TRBV5-5
CASSAPGLAGVGEQFF | TGTGCCAGCAGCGCCCCGGGACTAGCGGGAGTAGGTGAGCAGTTCTTC | TRBJ2-1 | TRBD2 | few | TRBV7-2
CASSLIGYGYEQYF | TGTGCCAGCAGCCTGATCGGGTACGGGTACGAGCAGTACTTC | TRBJ2-7 | NA | once | TRBV7-2
CASSLLAGGPRDTGELFF | TGTGCCAGCAGCTTGCTAGCGGGAGGGCCAAGGGACACCGGGGAGCTGTTTTTT | TRBJ2-2 | TRBD2 | few | TRBV7-3
CAISETQEAFF | TGTGCCATCAGTGAGACACAGGAAGCTTTCTTT | TRBJ1-1 | NA | NA | TRBV10-3
CASRQGSCQPQHF | TGTGCCAGCAGACAGGGGAGCTGTCAGCCCCAGCATTTT | TRBJ1-5 | TRBD1 | NA | TRBV28
CASSWTGTHNEQFF | TGTGCCAGCAGTTGGACAGGAACCCACAATGAGCAGTTCTTC | TRBJ2-1 | TRBD1 | few | TRBV28
CSARTDRDRFEKLFF | TGCAGTGCTAGAACTGACCGGGACAGGTTTGAAAAACTGTTTTTT | TRBJ1-4 | TRBD1 | few | TRBV20-1
CASSTRVYEQYF | TGTGCCAGCAGCACCCGCGTATACGAGCAGTACTTC | TRBJ2-7 | NA | few | TRBV7-9
CSVESWAGSNYGYTF | TGCAGCGTTGAAAGTTGGGCAGGATCTAACTATGGCTACACCTTC | TRBJ1-2 | NA | NA | TRBV29-1
CASPPDRANGYTF | TGTGCCAGCCCTCCCGACAGGGCGAATGGCTACACCTTC | TRBJ1-2 | TRBD1 | NA | TRBV27
CASSMPRTGGNTEAFF | TGTGCCAGCAGCATGCCTCGGACAGGAGGGAACACTGAAGCTTTCTTT | TRBJ1-1 | TRBD1 | NA | TRBV7-8
CASSSSTGTYEQYF | TGCGCCAGCAGCTCATCGACAGGGACCTACGAGCAGTACTTC | TRBJ2-7 | TRBD1 | few | TRBV5-1
CASSQDSPGAVVDYEQYF | TGCGCCAGCAGCCAAGATTCTCCCGGGGCCGTCGTTGACTACGAGCAGTACTTC | TRBJ2-7 | NA | few | TRBV4-1
CTTSRDRGEGTYEQYF | TGTACCACCAGCAGAGATCGTGGGGAGGGGACCTACGAGCAGTACTTC | TRBJ2-7 | TRBD2 | NA | TRBV15
CSARDAGRPTYEQYF | TGCAGTGCTAGAGACGCGGGCCGACCTACCTACGAGCAGTACTTC | TRBJ2-7 | NA | NA | TRBV20-1
CATSDTTGTYGYTF | TGTGCCACCAGTGACACGACAGGGACCTATGGCTACACCTTC | TRBJ1-2 | TRBD1 | NA | TRBV24-1
CATSDGGQGAGEQFF | TGTGCCACCAGTGATGGGGGACAGGGGGCCGGTGAGCAGTTCTTC | TRBJ2-1 | TRBD1 | NA | TRBV24-1
CASSPRTSGGWETQYF | TGTGCCAGCAGTCCCAGAACCTCAGGGGGCTGGGAGACCCAGTACTTC | TRBJ2-5 | TRBD1 | few | TRBV28
CASSQEGPWAYNEQFF | TGCGCCAGCAGCCAAGAAGGTCCGTGGGCCTACAATGAGCAGTTCTTC | TRBJ2-1 | NA | NA | TRBV4-1
CSAYLRGTEQFF | TGCAGCGCGTATCTTAGGGGCACTGAGCAGTTCTTC | TRBJ2-1 | NA | NA | TRBV29-1
CASSRRLAGTNEQFF | TGCGCCAGCAGCCGTCGACTAGCGGGGACTAATGAGCAGTTCTTC | TRBJ2-1 | TRBD2 | NA | TRBV4-1
CASSLGQVKEETQYF | TGCGCCAGCAGCTTGGGGCAGGTAAAAGAAGAGACCCAGTACTTC | TRBJ2-5 | NA | few | TRBV5-1
CSARELAGGNQETQYF | TGCAGTGCTAGAGAACTAGCGGGGGGTAATCAAGAGACCCAGTACTTC | TRBJ2-5 | TRBD2 | NA | TRBV20-1
CASTNRGASGEKLFF | TGTGCCAGCACCAATCGGGGGGCGAGTGGTGAAAAACTGTTTTTT | TRBJ1-4 | NA | NA | TRBV6-7
CASSVGAAQPQHF | TGTGCCAGCAGTGTGGGGGCTGCTCAGCCCCAGCATTTT | TRBJ1-5 | NA | NA | TRBV2
CASSSATASQETQYF | TGTGCCAGCAGCTCAGCGACAGCGTCCCAAGAGACCCAGTACTTC | TRBJ2-5 | NA | many | TRBV11-2
CASSQYTGSGNTIYF | TGTGCCAGCAGTCAATACACCGGCTCTGGAAACACCATATATTTT | TRBJ1-3 | NA | NA | TRBV28
CSARGIREAQETQYF | TGCAGTGCTAGAGGAATCCGGGAGGCCCAAGAGACCCAGTACTTC | TRBJ2-5 | TRBD2 | NA | TRBV20-1
CASSLGPGRPYF | TGTGCCAGCAGCTTAGGTCCGGGACGACCGTACTTC | TRBJ2-7 | NA | many | TRBV7-2
CSVEGGFWDSYNEQFF | TGCAGCGTTGAAGGAGGTTTTTGGGACTCCTACAATGAGCAGTTCTTC | TRBJ2-1 | NA | few | TRBV29-1
CASSPSVAGARNEQFF | TGTGCCAGCAGCCCATCGGTGGCCGGAGCACGCAATGAGCAGTTCTTC | TRBJ2-1 | NA | NA | TRBV7-6
CATSRDKTGAWADTQYF | TGTGCCACCAGCAGAGATAAGACTGGGGCGTGGGCAGATACGCAGTATTTT | TRBJ2-3 | NA | few | TRBV15